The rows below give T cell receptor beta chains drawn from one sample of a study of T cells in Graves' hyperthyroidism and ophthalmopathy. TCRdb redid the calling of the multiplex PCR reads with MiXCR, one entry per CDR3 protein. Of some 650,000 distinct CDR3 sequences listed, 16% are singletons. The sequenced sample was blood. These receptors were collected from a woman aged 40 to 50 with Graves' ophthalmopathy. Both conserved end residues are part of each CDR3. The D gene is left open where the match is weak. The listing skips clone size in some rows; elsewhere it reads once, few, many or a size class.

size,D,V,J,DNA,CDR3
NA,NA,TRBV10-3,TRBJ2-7,TGTGCCATCAGTGACCCAGGGGAAGTAGCCTACGAGCAGTACTTC,CAISDPGEVAYEQYF
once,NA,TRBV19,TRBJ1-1,TGTGCCAGTAGTATTGGGGCCCCTCTGAACACTGAAGCTTTCTTT,CASSIGAPLNTEAFF
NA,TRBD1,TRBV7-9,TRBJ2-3,TGTGCCAGCAGCTTATGGGACAGCGGTTTGGTTGATACGCAGTATTTT,CASSLWDSGLVDTQYF
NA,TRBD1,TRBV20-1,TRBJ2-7,TGCAGTGCTAGACTTCTACAGGGGGCGTACGAGCAGTACTTC,CSARLLQGAYEQYF
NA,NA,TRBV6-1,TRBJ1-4,TGTGCCAGCAGTGAAAGTTGGGCAGGGGCTGAAAAACTGTTTTTT,CASSESWAGAEKLFF
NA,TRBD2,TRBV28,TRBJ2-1,TGTGCCAGCAGTTTTGGGTCTAGCGGTCACAATGAGCAGTTCTTC,CASSFGSSGHNEQFF
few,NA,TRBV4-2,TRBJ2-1,TGTGCCAGCAGCCAAGAAGGGGCATACAATGAGCAGTTCTTC,CASSQEGAYNEQFF
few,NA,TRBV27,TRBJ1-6,TGTGCCAGCAGTTTAGACACGGGAGGGTCACCCCTCCACTTT,CASSLDTGGSPLHF
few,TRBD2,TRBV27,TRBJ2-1,TGTGCCAGCAGTTTATTTCCGGGACTAGCGGGATTCTACAATGAGCAGTTCTTC,CASSLFPGLAGFYNEQFF
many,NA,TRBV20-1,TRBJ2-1,TGCAGTGCTAGAGGCGTTTGGCGGGAAACCTACAATGAGCAGTTCTTC,CSARGVWRETYNEQFF
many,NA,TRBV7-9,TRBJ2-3,TGTGCCAGCAGCTTCCGAGCTGGGGAGGCGATCACAGATACGCAGTATTTT,CASSFRAGEAITDTQYF
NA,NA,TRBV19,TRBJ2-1,TGTGCCAGTAGTATCGGGGGGACAAACTACAATGAGCAGTTCTTC,CASSIGGTNYNEQFF
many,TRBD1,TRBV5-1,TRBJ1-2,TGCGCCAGCAGCGCCTCAGGGGGGGGTGGCTACACCTTC,CASSASGGGGYTF
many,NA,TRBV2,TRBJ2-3,TGTGCCAGCAGGGGACTGGCACTTAGCACAGATACGCAGTATTTT,CASRGLALSTDTQYF
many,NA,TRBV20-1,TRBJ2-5,TGCAGTGCTAGAGATTGGCGGACCCCAACAGAGACCCAGTACTTC,CSARDWRTPTETQYF
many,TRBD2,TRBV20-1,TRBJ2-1,TGCAGTGCTAGAGACGGACTAGCCCATGAGCAGTTCTTC,CSARDGLAHEQFF
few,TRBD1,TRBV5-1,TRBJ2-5,TGCGCCAGCAGCCCGTGGTTAGGGGGCCGAGGGGAGACCCAGTACTTC,CASSPWLGGRGETQYF
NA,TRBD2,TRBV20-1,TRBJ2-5,TGCAGTGCTGGCGGGGAGGGAGAGACCCAGTACTTC,CSAGGEGETQYF
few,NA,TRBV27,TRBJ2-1,TGTGCCAGTTCGGACCGGACCGGCAGCTCCTACAATGAGCAGTTCTTC,CASSDRTGSSYNEQFF
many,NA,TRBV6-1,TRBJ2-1,TGTGCCAGCAGTGACGGCGTAGGGGGTTACAATGAGCAGTTCTTC,CASSDGVGGYNEQFF
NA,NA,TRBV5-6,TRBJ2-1,TGTGCCAGCAGCTTGGAGGGGGGCTGGACCTACAATGAGCAGTTCTTC,CASSLEGGWTYNEQFF
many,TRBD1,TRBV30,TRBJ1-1,TGTGCCTGGAGTTTGGGGACAGTGAACACTGAAGCTTTCTTT,CAWSLGTVNTEAFF
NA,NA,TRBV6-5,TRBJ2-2,TGTGCCAGCAGTTACTCCGGGGGCGATGCCGGGGAGCTGTTTTTT,CASSYSGGDAGELFF
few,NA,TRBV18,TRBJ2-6,TGTGCCAGCTCACCTAGTCTCGGGGTGGGCTCTGGGGCCAACGTCCTGACTTTC,CASSPSLGVGSGANVLTF
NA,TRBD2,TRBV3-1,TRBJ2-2,TGTGCCAGCAGCCACCCCCCCAGGGTAGCGGGAGGCACCGGGGAGCTGTTTTTT,CASSHPPRVAGGTGELFF
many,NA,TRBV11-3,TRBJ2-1,TGTGCCAGCAGCCTTCCGACCGGGGTATACAATGAGCAGTTCTTC,CASSLPTGVYNEQFF
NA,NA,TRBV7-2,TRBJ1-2,TGTGCCAGCAGCTTACCCGTAGAGCCCTTCACCTTC,CASSLPVEPFTF
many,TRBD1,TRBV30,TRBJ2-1,TGTGCCTGGAGTCGAAGACAGGGGGCAGTAGGTGAGCAGTTCTTC,CAWSRRQGAVGEQFF
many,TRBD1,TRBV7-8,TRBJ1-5,TGTGCCAGCAGCTCGCCGGGACAGGGAGGTCAGCCCCAGCATTTT,CASSSPGQGGQPQHF
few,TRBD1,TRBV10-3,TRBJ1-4,TGTGCCATCAGCACCGGGACAGGGAATGAAAAACTGTTTTTT,CAISTGTGNEKLFF
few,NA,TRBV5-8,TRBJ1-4,TGTGCCAGCAGCTTCCCCGGACAGAGAGAAAAACTGTTTTTT,CASSFPGQREKLFF
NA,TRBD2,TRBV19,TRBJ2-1,TGTGCCAGTAGTATAGCGGGGGGGCCAATGGTTAATGAGCAGTTCTTC,CASSIAGGPMVNEQFF
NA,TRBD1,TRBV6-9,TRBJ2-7,TGTGCCAGCAGTTCGCCCGGGACAGGGGTAGTCGAGCAGTACTTC,CASSSPGTGVVEQYF
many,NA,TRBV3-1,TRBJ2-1,TGTGCCAGCAGCCAAGATAGGTTTGAGCAGTTCTTC,CASSQDRFEQFF
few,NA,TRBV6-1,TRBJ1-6,TGTGCCAGCAGTTGGGACGGGGGGGAAAATTCACCCCTCCACTTT,CASSWDGGENSPLHF
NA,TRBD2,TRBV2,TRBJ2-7,TGTGCCAGCAGTGGAAGCGGGGGAGACATCGAGCAGTACTTC,CASSGSGGDIEQYF
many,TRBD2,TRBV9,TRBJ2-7,TGTGCCAGCAGCGGAGGACTAGCGGGGACCTACGAGCAGTACTTC,CASSGGLAGTYEQYF
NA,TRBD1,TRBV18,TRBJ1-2,TGTGCCAGCTCACCAGCCGGGACAGGGCTTCCTTATGGCTACACCTTC,CASSPAGTGLPYGYTF
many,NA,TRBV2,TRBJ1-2,TGTGCCAGCACCACGGGTTTCTATGGCTACACCTTC,CASTTGFYGYTF
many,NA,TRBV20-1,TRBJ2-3,TGCAGTGTTCCCGGAGGCATAATCACAGATACGCAGTATTTT,CSVPGGIITDTQYF
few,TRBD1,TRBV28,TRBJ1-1,TGTGCCAGCAGTAGACAGGGCGGTATAGCTTTCTTT,CASSRQGGIAFF
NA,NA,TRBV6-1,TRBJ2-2,TGTGCCAGCAGACCAACTAGCCCCGGGGAGCTGTTTTTT,CASRPTSPGELFF
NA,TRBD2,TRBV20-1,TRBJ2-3,TGCAGTGCTAGACTAGCGGGAGGGTTCACAGATACGCAGTATTTT,CSARLAGGFTDTQYF
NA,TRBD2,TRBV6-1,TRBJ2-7,TGTGCCAGCAGTGCCCGGGAGGACCACTCCTACGAGCAGCACTTC,CASSAREDHSYEQHF
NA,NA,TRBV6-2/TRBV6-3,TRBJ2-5,TGTGCCAGCAGGGGGGTCGAGACCCAGTACTTC,CASRGVETQYF
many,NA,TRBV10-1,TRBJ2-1,TGCGCCAGCAGTGAGTCGTGGGTAGGGGAGGAAGGCTACAATGAGCAGTTCTTC,CASSESWVGEEGYNEQFF
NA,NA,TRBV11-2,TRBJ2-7,TGTGCCAGCAGCCCCTCGTCAGTGGCCACCTACGAGCAGTACTTC,CASSPSSVATYEQYF
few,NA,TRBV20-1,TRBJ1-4,TGCAGTGCTAGAGGACAGACCACGGGGGAAAAACTGTTTTTT,CSARGQTTGEKLFF
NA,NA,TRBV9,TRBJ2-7,TGTGCCAGCAGCGTAGGGTCCGGAGGGGGCGAGCAGTACTTC,CASSVGSGGGEQYF
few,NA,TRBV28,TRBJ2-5,TGTGCCAGCAGTTTGAATCCGCAAGAGACCCAGTACTTC,CASSLNPQETQYF
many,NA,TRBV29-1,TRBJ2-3,TGCAGCGTGGATCCCCTCACAATCGGGACAGATACGCAGTATTTT,CSVDPLTIGTDTQYF
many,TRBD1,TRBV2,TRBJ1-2,TGTGCCAGCAGCGAGGACAGGGGGCTTATTTATGGCTACACCTTC,CASSEDRGLIYGYTF
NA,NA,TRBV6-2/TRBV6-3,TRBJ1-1,TGTGCCAGCAGTTACGGTCGGGGAAAGAACACTGAAGCTTTCTTT,CASSYGRGKNTEAFF
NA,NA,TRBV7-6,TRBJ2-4,TGTGCCAGCAGCTTAGCGTCAGGACAGCTCTCCGGCATTCAGTACTTC,CASSLASGQLSGIQYF
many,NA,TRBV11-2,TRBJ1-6,TGTGCCAGCCGTCAACCGGGACGCGATAATTCACCCCTCCACTTT,CASRQPGRDNSPLHF
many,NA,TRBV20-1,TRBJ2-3,TGCAGTGCTAGGGTTGTAAACACAGATACGCAGTATTTT,CSARVVNTDTQYF